This T cell receptor beta chain was retrieved from a study of CD8+CD57+ T cells in acquired aplastic anemia. The overall study: Mean yield of DNA from sorted CD4+ and CD8+ cells was around 3 ug. Study-level results: CD8+ Simpson's diversity in patients was not significantly different from that in controls. Found in both controls and patients were twenty-nine CD8+ CDR3 sequences.

Genomic DNA provided the template from which TCR beta VDJ and CDR3 profiles were obtained. TCRdb passed the reads through MiXCR, listing each CDR3 protein once. The table has 150,000 to 200,000 distinct CDR3 sequences, 40% to 55% seen once; the top ten hold roughly 1.1%. Patients included in sequencing had previously demonstrated CD8+CD57+ cell expansion by flow cytometry. As for this clonotype: What it binds is unknown.

CDR1 SGHAT and CDR2 FQNNGV come from the germline V gene. V was clipped by 4 bases and J by 0 bases, with 15 bases between them. The CDR3 is made up of 16 amino acids. The source is a human donor with aplastic anemia. The chain combines TRBV11-2 with TRBJ1-1; a possible D gene is TRBD1 (5 bases). Sequencing was performed on sorted CD4+, CD8+, or CD8+CD57+ T cells (not recorded which) from PBMCs. DNA of the CDR3: TGTGCCAGCAGCTCGGACTACAGGATATTGAACACTGAAGCTTTCTTT. This gives the protein CASSSDYRILNTEAFF.